This T cell receptor (beta chain) was sequenced during a study of cytomegalovirus exposure and HLA in healthy donors. Study-wide findings and caveats: Within a later analysis, the majority of CMV-associated TCR beta chains appeared HLA-restricted. Despite most TCR sequences being rare, some public TCRs occurred in many donors.

Both 60 Vbeta primers and 13 Jbeta primers went into the PCR. Sequencing was performed with immunoSEQ multiplex PCR; in TCRdb, only in-frame clones are kept and a portion is missing. This sample has under 120,000 clones, with about 74% found just once. Healthy individuals who donated bone marrow served as the donors. When sampled, the donors appeared nominally healthy, though they likely had unrecorded immune exposures. The CDR3 consists of 13 residues. Germline V lookup: CDR1 GTSNPN, CDR2 SVGIG (reference sequence). V was pared by 2 bases and J by 3 bases, with 9 bases between. This clone was counted a single time. Its antigen is as yet unknown.

The gene calls are TRBV30 and TRBJ2-3; D remains ambiguous. Sequencing was done on a sample of PBMCs. This receptor was identified in a female donor in good health and CMV-seropositive. This CDR3 is CAWSLRITDTQYF. The CDR3, as DNA: TGTGCCTGGAGTCTGAGGATAACAGATACGCAGTATTTT.